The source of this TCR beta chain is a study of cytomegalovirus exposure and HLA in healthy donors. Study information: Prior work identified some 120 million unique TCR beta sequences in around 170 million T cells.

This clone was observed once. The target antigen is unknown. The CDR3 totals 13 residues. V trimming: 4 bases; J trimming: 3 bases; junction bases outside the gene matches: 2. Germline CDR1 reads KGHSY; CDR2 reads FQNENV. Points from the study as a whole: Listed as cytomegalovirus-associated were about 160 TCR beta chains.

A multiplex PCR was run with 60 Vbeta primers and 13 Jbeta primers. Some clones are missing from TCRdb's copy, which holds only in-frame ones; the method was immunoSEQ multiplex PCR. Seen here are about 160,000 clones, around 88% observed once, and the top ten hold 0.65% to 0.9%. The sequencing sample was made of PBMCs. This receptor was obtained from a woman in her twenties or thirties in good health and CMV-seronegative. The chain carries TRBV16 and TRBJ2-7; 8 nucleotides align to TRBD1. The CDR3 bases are TGTGCCAGCAGCCTGGGACAGGTCTACGAGCAGTACTTC. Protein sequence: CASSLGQVYEQYF. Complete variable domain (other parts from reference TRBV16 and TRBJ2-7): GEEVAQTPKHLVRGEGQKAKLYCAPIKGHSYVFWYQQVLKNEFKFLISFQNENVFDETGMPKERFSAKCLPNSPCSLEIQATKLEDSAVYFCASSLGQVYEQYFGPGTRLTVT.